The T cell receptor (beta chain) described here comes from a study of identical twins. cDNA molecules carried unique molecular identifiers, and template switching added a universal primer site. TCRdb reprocessed the 5' RACE reads with MiXCR, giving one entry per CDR3 protein. The sample lists approximately 620,000 distinct CDR3 sequences; around 8.3% were seen once. Findings and limits, study-wide: Among out-of-frame alpha sequences shared by twins, low generation probability occurred in excess.

Deletions cut 6 bases from V and 2 bases from J, with 19 bases between. The CDR3 consists of 16 residues. Healthy Caucasians were all of the donors. Points on this clonotype: The antigen is unknown.

The sample was also linked to a second study, of yellow fever vaccine responses in identical twins.

The sequence was collected from a woman between 18 and 29 years old in good health. Sequencing used PBMCs. The genes are TRBV12-3 or TRBV12-4 and TRBJ1-2; D remains ambiguous. The CDR3 here is CASSPTLGSLNYGYTF. The CDR3 bases are TGTGCCAGCAGCCCGACGTTAGGGAGCTTGAACTATGGCTACACCTTC.